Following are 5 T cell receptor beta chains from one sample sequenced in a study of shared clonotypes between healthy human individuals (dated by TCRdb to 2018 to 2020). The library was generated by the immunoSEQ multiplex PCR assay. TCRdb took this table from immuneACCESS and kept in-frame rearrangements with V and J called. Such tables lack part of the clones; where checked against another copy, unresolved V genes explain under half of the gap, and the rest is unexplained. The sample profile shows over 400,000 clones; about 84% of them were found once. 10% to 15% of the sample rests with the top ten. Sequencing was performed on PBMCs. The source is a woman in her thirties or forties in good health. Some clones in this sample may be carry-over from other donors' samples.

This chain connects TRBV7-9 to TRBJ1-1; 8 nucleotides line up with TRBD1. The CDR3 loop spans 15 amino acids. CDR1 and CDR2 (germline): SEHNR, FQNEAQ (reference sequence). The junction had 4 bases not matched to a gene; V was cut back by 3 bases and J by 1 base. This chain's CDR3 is CASSLSGQANTEAFF. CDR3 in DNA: TGTGCCAGCAGCTTGTCGGGACAGGCGAACACTGAAGCTTTCTTT.

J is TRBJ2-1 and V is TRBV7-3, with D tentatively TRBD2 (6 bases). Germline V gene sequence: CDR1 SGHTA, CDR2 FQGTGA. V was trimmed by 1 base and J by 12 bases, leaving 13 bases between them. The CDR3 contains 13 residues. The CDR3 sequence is CASSLMEGGVQFF. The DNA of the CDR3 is TGTGCCAGCAGCTTAATGGAGGGTGGGGTGCAGTTCTTC.

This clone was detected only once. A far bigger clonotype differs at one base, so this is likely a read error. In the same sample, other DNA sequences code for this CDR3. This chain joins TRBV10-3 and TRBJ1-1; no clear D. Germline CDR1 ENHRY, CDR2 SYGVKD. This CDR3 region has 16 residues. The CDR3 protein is CAISESRGIGSAEAFF. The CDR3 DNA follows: TGTGCCATCAGTGAGTCTCGGGGTATAGGTTCGGCTGAAGCTTTCTTC.

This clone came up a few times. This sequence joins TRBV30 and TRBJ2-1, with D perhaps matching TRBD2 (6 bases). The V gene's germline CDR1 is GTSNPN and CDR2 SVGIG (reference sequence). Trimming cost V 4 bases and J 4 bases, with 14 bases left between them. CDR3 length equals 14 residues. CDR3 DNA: TGTGCCTGGAACGAACTTAGCGGTTACAATGAGCAGTTCTTC. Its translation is CAWNELSGYNEQFF. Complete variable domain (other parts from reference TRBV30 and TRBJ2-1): SQTIHQWPATLVQPVGSPLSLECTVEGTSNPNLYWYRQAAGRGLQLLFYSVGIGQISSEVPQNLSASRPQDRQFILSSKKLLLSDSGFYLCAWNELSGYNEQFFGPGTRLTVL.

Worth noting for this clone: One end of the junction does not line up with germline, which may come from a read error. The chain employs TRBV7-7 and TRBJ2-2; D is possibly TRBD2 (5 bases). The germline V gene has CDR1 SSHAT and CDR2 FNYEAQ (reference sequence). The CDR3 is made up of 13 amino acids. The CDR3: CASSETRTGELFF. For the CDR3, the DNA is TGTGCTAGCAGCGAAACTAGAACCGGGGAGCTGTTTTTT.